These 27 T cell receptor beta chains originate from one sample sequenced in a study of CD8 T cells in ankylosing spondylitis. Overall study results and limits: It appeared that ankylosing spondylitis blood was characterized by a TCR beta motif of 8 or 9 highly homologous variants.

Which antigens these TCRs recognize remains unknown. One entry per CDR3 protein, called by TCRdb with MiXCR from the 5' RACE reads. The sample holds 390,000 or so distinct CDR3 sequences, approximately 20% seen once. The sample consisted of blood, either unsorted or a sorted T cell fraction (not recorded which). Source of these receptors: a male donor with ankylosing spondylitis.

This clonotype was counted only a few times. The V and J genes are TRBV10-3 and TRBJ2-5; D not resolved. The CDR3 runs to 14 residues. The V and J ends lost 2 bases and 2 bases respectively, with 9 bases between them. The germline V gene has CDR1 ENHRY and CDR2 SYGVKD. CDR3 residues: CAISEAWQQETQYF. Written as DNA, the CDR3 is TGTGCCATCAGTGAGGCTTGGCAGCAAGAGACCCAGTACTTC.

The chain has TRBV27 and TRBJ2-7, with 7 bases identical to TRBD1. The CDR3 covers 14 residues. Trimming at V came to 5 bases and at J to 9 bases, leaving 13 bases not matched to a gene. CDR1 and CDR2 from the germline V gene are MNHEY and SMNVEV (reference sequence). CDR3 protein: CASSADRERAGQYF. The CDR3 DNA follows: TGTGCCAGCAGTGCCGACAGGGAACGGGCCGGGCAGTACTTC.

With respect to this clonotype: At one of its ends the junction is not consistent with the germline gene, which may arise from a read error. V is TRBV11-2 and J is TRBJ2-1; 14 bases map to TRBD2. The CDR3 is made up of 15 amino acids. Germline-derived CDR1 and CDR2 are SGHAT and FQNNGV. The CDR3: CASSGRLAGGNDQFF. CDR3 in DNA: TGTGCCAGCAGCGGTCGACTAGCGGGAGGGAATGACCAGTTCTTC.

This clonotype was recorded a few times. V is TRBV18 and J is TRBJ2-1; D ambiguous. Germline V lookup: CDR1 KGHSH, CDR2 LQKENI. The CDR3 loop spans 12 amino acids. The V end was cut by 5 bases, the J end by 8 bases, with 10 bases between. CDR3 protein: CASSEGRHEQFF. The CDR3 DNA reads as TGTGCCAGCTCAGAAGGGCGGCATGAGCAGTTCTTC.

V gene TRBV4-3 combines with J gene TRBJ2-5, with D perhaps TRBD1 (6 bases). Trimming cost V 0 bases and J 5 bases, with 7 bases left between them. Germline CDR1 is LGHNA and CDR2 is YSLEER. The CDR3 loop spans 13 amino acids. The CDR3 is CASSQDQGETQYF. DNA of the CDR3: TGCGCCAGCAGCCAAGACCAGGGGGAGACCCAGTACTTC.

The V and J genes are TRBV5-1 and TRBJ2-1, with 13 bases lining up with TRBD2. Germline lookup yields CDR1 SGHRS and CDR2 YFSETQ. This CDR3 comprises 15 residues. Trimming removed 2 bases from V and 8 bases from J; junction bases left unmatched: 4. For the CDR3, the DNA is TGCGCCAGCAGCTTCGGAGGACTAGCGGGAGATGAGCAGTTCTTC. It encodes CASSFGGLAGDEQFF.

This clonotype occurred a few times. The chain recombines TRBV20-1 with TRBJ1-5, with TRBD1 matching 8 bases. V trimming: 6 bases; J trimming: 5 bases; junction bases outside the gene matches: 9. Germline V gives CDR1 DFQATT, CDR2 SNEGSKA (reference sequence). The CDR3 spans 14 residues. The CDR3: CSALDRGSDQPQHF. CDR3 DNA: TGCAGTGCACTCGACAGGGGTTCGGATCAGCCCCAGCATTTT.

The chain combines TRBV5-1 with TRBJ2-1; the match to TRBD2 covers 8 bases. The V segment lost 0 bases and the J segment 5 bases; nucleotides outside the gene matches: 10. CDR3 size: 17 residues. The germline gives CDR1 SGHRS, CDR2 YFSETQ. CDR3 bases: TGCGCCAGCAGCTTGGCCAATACGGGAGGGCAAAACAATGAGCAGTTCTTC. Translating it yields CASSLANTGGQNNEQFF. Full variable domain (remainder filled in from reference TRBV5-1 and TRBJ2-1): KAGVTQTPRYLIKTRGQQVTLSCSPISGHRSVSWYQQTPGQGLQFLFEYFSETQRNKGNFPGRFSGRQFSNSRSEMNVSTLELGDSALYLCASSLANTGGQNNEQFFGPGTRLTVL.

The chain carries TRBV21-1 and TRBJ2-7; TRBD1 is the table's D call and was not checked against the DNA. TRBV21-1 is recorded as a pseudogene. The CDR3 consists of 15 residues. As DNA, the CDR3 is TGTGCCAGCAGCAAGGGGACAGAGAAAATTTACGAGCAGTACTTC. It encodes CASSKGTEKIYEQYF.

This clonotype was counted a few times. V usage is TRBV28 and J usage is TRBJ2-7; D may be TRBD2 (5 bases). Trimming shortened V by 5 bases and J by 4 bases, and 15 bases separated the two germline ends. The germline V gene has CDR1 MDHEN and CDR2 SYDVKM. The CDR3 is 14 residues long. The chain's CDR3 is CASSISRGLYEQYF. The CDR3 DNA is TGTGCCAGCAGTATCTCTCGGGGTCTTTACGAGCAGTACTTC.

A few counts support this clonotype. The CDR3 DNA is TGTGCCATCAGTGAGGCCGGGACAGAGAGCTCTGGGGCCAACGTCCTGACTTTC. Translated, it gives CAISEAGTESSGANVLTF. The rearrangement links TRBV10-3 to TRBJ2-6; TRBD1 aligns across 7 bases. Looked up from germline, CDR1 is ENHRY and CDR2 is SYGVKD. Germline trimming cut 2 bases from V and 0 bases from J; bases unmatched to any gene: 7. This CDR3 has 18 residues.

V gene TRBV11-3 combines with J gene TRBJ2-7; 9 positions agree with TRBD1. The CDR3 length is 15 residues. Germline CDR1 reads SGHNT; CDR2 reads YENEEA. The V and J ends lost 1 base and 9 bases, in that order; junction bases with no gene match: 10. CDR3: CASSLVLGQGFVQYF. Here the CDR3 DNA reads TGTGCCAGCAGCTTAGTTCTGGGACAGGGCTTCGTGCAGTACTTC.

The chain links TRBV6-2 or TRBV6-3 to TRBJ1-1; D not resolved. Germline CDR1 reads MNHEY; CDR2 reads SVGEGT. There are 11 residues in the CDR3. The V and J ends lost 8 bases and 4 bases respectively, with 8 bases between them. The CDR3 bases are TGTGCCAGCGGTTGGCGCACTGAAGCTTTCTTT. Amino acids: CASGWRTEAFF.

This clonotype was seen a few times. The rearrangement uses TRBV20-1 and TRBJ2-2; D might be TRBD2 (5 bases). The V end was cut by 4 bases, the J end by 4 bases, with 16 bases between. This CDR3 region has 15 residues. The germline V gene has CDR1 DFQATT and CDR2 SNEGSKA (reference sequence). The CDR3 reads CSANHRGLGTGELFF. The CDR3 DNA reads as TGCAGTGCTAACCATCGGGGTCTGGGCACCGGGGAGCTGTTTTTT.

This clonotype was seen only a few times. This chain connects TRBV9 to TRBJ2-1, with D tentatively TRBD2 (5 bases). CDR3 length: 16 residues. CDR1 SGDLS and CDR2 YYNGEE come from the germline V gene. Trimming removed 4 bases from V and 12 bases from J, with 26 bases in between. CDR3 nucleotide sequence: TGTGCCAGCAGCTATAGGGCTAGTTCTACGGAGGTGGGGCAGTTCTTC. It encodes CASSYRASSTEVGQFF. Looking up the rest from reference TRBV9 and TRBJ2-1 gives the full variable domain: DSGVTQTPKHLITATGQRVTLRCSPRSGDLSVYWYQQSLDQGLQFLIQYYNGEERAKGNILERFSAQQFPDLHSELNLSSLELGDSALYFCASSYRASSTEVGQFFGPGTRLTVL.

The chain is built from TRBV3-1 and TRBJ2-7, with 11 positions matching TRBD2. This CDR3 contains 15 residues. With 2 bases clipped from V and 9 bases from J, the junction kept 9 bases outside the gene matches. Germline-derived CDR1 and CDR2 are LGHDT and YNNKEL (reference sequence). CDR3 nucleotide sequence: TGTGCCAGCAGCCAATTAGGGACTAGCGGTTTCGGGCAGTACTTC. Amino acids: CASSQLGTSGFGQYF.

V usage is TRBV15 and J usage is TRBJ2-5; D might be TRBD1 (5 bases). V shed 1 base and J shed 5 bases, with 20 bases lying between them. CDR1 LNHNV and CDR2 YYDKDF come from the germline V gene (reference sequence). The CDR3 spans 17 residues. The CDR3 loop is CATSRARPQGIGETQYF. The DNA of the CDR3 is TGTGCCACCAGCAGAGCCAGGCCTCAGGGAATAGGTGAGACCCAGTACTTC. Supplemented by reference TRBV15 and TRBJ2-5, the full variable domain reads DAMVIQNPRYQVTQFGKPVTLSCSQTLNHNVMYWYQQKSSQAPKLLFHYYDKDFNNEADTPDNFQSRRPNTSFCFLDIRSPGLGDTAMYLCATSRARPQGIGETQYFGPGTRLLVL.

This chain joins TRBV10-3 and TRBJ2-3, with TRBD1 matching 10 bases. CDR1 ENHRY and CDR2 SYGVKD come from the germline V gene. The CDR3 runs to 17 residues. The J segment lost 6 bases and the V segment lost 3 bases, leaving 12 bases of the junction unmatched. The CDR3 DNA reads TGTGCCATCAGTGACGACCGTGACAGGGGGCGCGGGGATACGCAGTATTTT. Encoded protein: CAISDDRDRGRGDTQYF.

V is TRBV29-1 and J is TRBJ2-1; D may be TRBD2 (6 bases). Germline CDR1 and CDR2: SQVTM and ANQGSEA. The V end lost 6 bases, the J end lost 4 bases, and 22 bases lay between the germline ends. CDR3 size: 16 residues. CDR3 bases: TGCAGCGTGGAGGGTCCGCGGGTGGACCTTTACAATGAGCAGTTCTTC. Protein sequence: CSVEGPRVDLYNEQFF.

This clonotype appeared once. The chain couples TRBV20-1 to TRBJ2-1; 12 bases are shared with TRBD2. CDR3 length: 13 residues. V gave up 3 bases and J gave up 10 bases; unmatched junction bases: 4. Germline CDR1 DFQATT, CDR2 SNEGSKA (reference sequence). The CDR3 reads CSASGLAGYEQFF. For the CDR3, the DNA is TGCAGTGCTAGCGGACTAGCGGGATACGAGCAGTTCTTC.

The sample holds a few counts of this clonotype. The rearrangement uses TRBV10-2 and TRBJ1-2, with 10 bases aligning to TRBD1. Trimming at V came to 4 bases and at J to 2 bases, leaving 4 bases not matched to a gene. CDR3 length: 15 amino acids. Per the germline V gene, CDR1 is WSHSY and CDR2 is SAAADI. CDR3 protein: CASSAVTGGNYGYTF. The CDR3, as DNA: TGCGCCAGCAGTGCCGTGACAGGGGGCAACTATGGCTACACCTTC.

The chain employs TRBV28 and TRBJ2-7; D is possibly TRBD1 (6 bases). The CDR3 spans 15 residues. Trimming removed 3 bases from V and 2 bases from J, with 14 bases in between. Germline V gene lookup returns CDR1 MDHEN and CDR2 SYDVKM. CDR3 in amino acids: CASSLGHSGAYEQYF. CDR3 nucleotide sequence: TGTGCCAGCAGTTTGGGCCACTCAGGGGCCTACGAGCAGTACTTC.

This clonotype showed up just a few times. The genes are TRBV7-2 and TRBJ1-1; D remains unclear. The CDR3 contains 15 residues. V dropped 2 bases and J dropped 3 bases, with 13 bases sitting between them. Germline CDR1 SGHTA, CDR2 FQGNSA. CDR3 DNA: TGTGCCAGCAGCTTAAACGGCTACGGCTACACTGAAGCTTTCTTT. It translates to CASSLNGYGYTEAFF.

The chain has TRBV29-1 and TRBJ2-3; possibly TRBD1 for D (6 bases). Germline V CDR1 and CDR2: SQVTM, ANQGSEA. The CDR3 extends over 13 amino acids. V shed 2 bases and J shed 4 bases, with 10 bases lying between them. The CDR3, as DNA: TGCAGCGTTGAATCCAGGGGCCCAGATACGCAGTATTTT. Its protein product is CSVESRGPDTQYF.

This clonotype occurred a few times. The rearrangement links TRBV18 to TRBJ2-1, with TRBD2 matching 9 bases. The CDR3 sequence is 16 residues long. Losses at the gene ends were 4 bases for V and 7 bases for J; bases not matched to a gene: 11. Germline CDR1 is KGHSH and CDR2 is LQKENI. CDR3 residues: CASSRGGSGSANEQFF. CDR3 DNA: TGTGCCAGCTCACGGGGCGGTAGCGGGAGTGCAAATGAGCAGTTCTTC.

The chain uses TRBV29-1 and TRBJ2-2; TRBD2 matches at 8 bases. The junction had 1 base not matched to a gene; V was cut back by 3 bases and J by 1 base. Germline CDR1 reads SQVTM; CDR2 reads ANQGSEA. The CDR3 runs 14 residues. The CDR3 nucleotides read TGCAGCGTTGATGCGGGAGGGAACACCGGGGAGCTGTTTTTT. Protein: CSVDAGGNTGELFF.

This clonotype turned up a few times. DNA for the CDR3: TGTGCCAGCAGCTTGGTTAGCGGGAGGATCGATGAGCAGTTCTTC. The encoded protein is CASSLVSGRIDEQFF. The chain is built from TRBV5-6 and TRBJ2-1; 10 bases are shared with TRBD2. The CDR3 sequence is 15 residues long. V lost 0 bases and J lost 8; bases outside the gene matches: 5. CDR1 and CDR2 from the germline V gene are SGHDT and YYEEEE.